Below, one T cell receptor (beta chain) is given with its context. The antigen remains unidentified. Germline loops: CDR1 MDHEN, CDR2 SYDVKM. The CDR3 spans 14 residues. The J segment lost 4 bases and the V segment lost 6 bases, leaving 4 bases of the junction unmatched. Each CDR3 protein is one row after TCRdb ran MiXCR on the 5' RACE reads. The data show more than 85,000 distinct CDR3 sequences, roughly 9.5% seen once. These data come from a study of spatial heterogeneity in lung cancer. Study-level background: The count of detected beta-chain sequences consistently exceeded that of alpha-chain sequences. Unique TCR and UMI combinations averaged more than ten appearances each in raw reads. Study-wide points: Whereas they appeared in blood less at follow-up, ubiquitous expanded tumor TCRs appeared there more at resection.

As for time point: sample taken at primary tumor resection. Unsorted samples of tumor, nontumor lung or frozen PBMC had their whole RNA sequenced. The source is a male donor with early-stage non-small cell lung cancer. The starting material was PBMCs, obtained at surgery. The V and J genes are TRBV28 and TRBJ2-5; TRBD2 aligns across 11 bases. The CDR3 coding sequence is TGTGCCAGCAGAGACGGACTAGCGGGAGAGACCCAGTACTTC. It encodes CASRDGLAGETQYF.